Following are 12 T cell receptor beta chains from one sample sequenced in a study of T-cell memory formation after mild COVID-19. Via MiXCR, TCRdb re-called the 5' RACE reads, giving one row per CDR3 protein. The table includes some 250,000 distinct CDR3 sequences, roughly 18% detected once. The sequencing input was PBMCs or a T cell subset sorted from them (not recorded which). The receptors originated from a young man who had mild COVID-19 (a few samples of this study predate the infection). Cell type and time point are not known.

The chain is built from TRBV6-5 and TRBJ1-6; TRBD1 agrees at 9 bases. V shed 1 base and J 8 bases; nucleotides not matched to a gene: 6. Germline CDR1 and CDR2: MNHEY and SVGAGI. The CDR3 length is 16 residues. CDR3 in DNA: TGTGCCAGCAGTTACTGGAGCGGGACAGGGCATTCACCCCTCCACTTT. Its translation is CASSYWSGTGHSPLHF.

This clonotype was seen at least ten times. V is TRBV3-1 and J is TRBJ2-3; 8 bases fit TRBD2. With 3 bases clipped from V and 1 base from J, the junction kept 3 bases outside the gene matches. Per the germline V gene, CDR1 is LGHDT and CDR2 is YNNKEL (reference sequence). This CDR3 contains 15 residues. For the CDR3, the DNA is TGTGCCAGCAGCCACGCGCGGGGGGGCACAGATACGCAGTATTTT. This codes for CASSHARGGTDTQYF.

V gene TRBV6-5 combines with J gene TRBJ2-1, with 9 positions matching TRBD2. The V gene end was trimmed by 0 bases and the J gene end by 6 bases; junction bases not matched to a gene: 6. Germline V lookup: CDR1 MNHEY, CDR2 SVGAGI. CDR3 length: 16 amino acids. CDR3 in DNA: TGTGCCAGCAGTTACTCGCGGGCTAGCGGGATCAATGAGCAGTTCTTC. This encodes CASSYSRASGINEQFF.

Only a few counts were recorded for this clonotype. The CDR3 spells CASSPRLARSGELFF. As DNA, the CDR3 is TGTGCCAGCAGCCCCAGACTAGCGAGGTCCGGGGAGCTGTTTTTT. The chain joins TRBV7-2 to TRBJ2-2, with 8 bases lining up with TRBD2. V lost 5 bases and J lost 6; bases outside the gene matches: 8. The CDR3 runs 15 residues. CDR1 is SGHTA, CDR2 FQGNSA, per germline.

This clonotype was recorded a few times. CDR3 protein: CASSQDRPDFAFF. DNA of the CDR3: TGCGCCAGCAGCCAAGATCGACCGGATTTTGCTTTCTTT. This rearrangement joins TRBV4-3 to TRBJ1-1; D is unresolved. V dropped 0 bases and J dropped 11 bases, with 13 bases sitting between them. The germline V gene has CDR1 LGHNA and CDR2 YSLEER. The CDR3 consists of 13 residues.

This clonotype turned up a few times. The gene calls are TRBV4-3 and TRBJ2-5; D is ambiguous. Trimming stripped 2 bases from V and 5 bases from J, with 15 bases between. The CDR3 runs 15 residues. Germline V lookup: CDR1 LGHNA, CDR2 YSLEER. CDR3 residues: CASSQFLGLQETQYF. The CDR3 bases are TGCGCCAGCAGCCAATTTCTAGGGCTCCAGGAGACCCAGTACTTC.

This clonotype turned up a few times. The chain recombines TRBV4-1 with TRBJ2-2; 8 bases are shared with TRBD2. V lost 1 base and J lost 4; bases outside the gene matches: 8. CDR1 MGHRA and CDR2 YSYEKL come from the germline V gene. The CDR3 extends over 17 amino acids. CDR3 nucleotides: TGCGCCAGCAGCCAAGTATCGAGCGGGGGCCTCACCGGGGAGCTGTTTTTT. Amino acid sequence: CASSQVSSGGLTGELFF.

The chain couples TRBV10-3 to TRBJ2-1; a possible D gene is TRBD2 (6 bases). CDR3 length equals 13 residues. V lost 10 bases, J lost 6 bases, and 16 bases lay in between. The germline CDR1 and CDR2 sequences are ENHRY and SYGVKD. CDR3 DNA sequence: TGTGCCACCCGGAGGGAATCGGTCAATGAGCAGTTCTTC. Translated: CATRRESVNEQFF.

This clonotype was picked up a small number of times. The chain has TRBV7-2 and TRBJ1-2, with TRBD1 matching over 8 bases. The trim removed 5 bases at V and 6 bases at J, leaving 8 bases unmatched. In germline, CDR1 is SGHTA, CDR2 FQGNSA. There are 14 residues in the CDR3. The CDR3 DNA sequence: TGTGCCAGCAGCCACAGAGGACAGGGTAATGGCTACACCTTC. Translating gives CASSHRGQGNGYTF.

This clonotype was seen only a few times. V usage is TRBV5-1 and J usage is TRBJ1-1; no definite D call. Germline V gene lookup returns CDR1 SGHRS and CDR2 YFSETQ. The CDR3 spans 15 residues. Deletions cut 1 base from V and 0 bases from J, with 10 bases between. CDR3 sequence reads: CASSLTAGMNTEAFF. The CDR3 DNA sequence: TGCGCCAGCAGCTTGACGGCAGGTATGAACACTGAAGCTTTCTTT.

This clonotype was counted only a few times. This sequence joins TRBV5-4 and TRBJ2-5; D is possibly TRBD1 or TRBD2 (5 bases each). Between the trimmed V and J ends, which lost 1 base and 5 bases, there was a span of 9 bases. The CDR3 is 13 amino acids. Germline V gene lookup returns CDR1 SGHNT and CDR2 YYREEE (reference sequence). CDR3 protein: CASSLSGSETQYF. The DNA for the CDR3 is TGTGCCAGCAGCTTGTCAGGGAGCGAGACCCAGTACTTC. Combining the CDR3 with reference TRBV5-4 and TRBJ2-5 gives the whole variable domain ETGVTQSPTHLIKTRGQQVTLRCSSQSGHNTVSWYQQALGQGPQFIFQYYREEENGRGNFPPRFSGLQFPNYSSELNVNALELDDSALYLCASSLSGSETQYFGPGTRLLVL.

V and J are TRBV13 and TRBJ2-2; D could derive from TRBD1 or TRBD2 (5 bases each). CDR3 length: 16 amino acids. CDR1 is PRHDT, CDR2 FYEKMQ, per germline (reference sequence). Trimming cost V 2 bases and J 2 bases, with 12 bases left between them. The CDR3 protein is CASSLLTGRNTGELFF. The CDR3 DNA follows: TGTGCCAGCAGCTTATTGACGGGGCGAAACACCGGGGAGCTGTTTTTT.